The next 2 T cell receptor beta chains were all read from a single sample in a study of metastatic and nonmetastatic thyroid tumors. TCRdb re-clonotyped the PCR reads through MiXCR. Of 30,000 to 45,000 clones listed, less than 60% are singletons. All patients were treatment-naive before thyroid surgery. Sequenced material: tumor tissue. Every receptor here comes from a male donor with papillary thyroid cancer or a benign thyroid nodule (not recorded which). Some clones in this sample may be carry-over from other donors' samples.

The chain employs TRBV5-1 and TRBJ1-1; TRBD1 agrees at 9 bases. Germline lookup yields CDR1 SGHRS and CDR2 YFSETQ. V gave up 3 bases and J gave up 5 bases; unmatched junction bases: 5. This CDR3 region has 14 residues. The CDR3 nucleotides are TGCGCCAGCAGCTCGGGACAGGGAGGGACTGAAGCTTTCTTT. Its translation: CASSSGQGGTEAFF.

The chain is built from TRBV28 and TRBJ2-1; TRBD1 is a possible D gene (6 bases). Germline assignment: CDR1 MDHEN and CDR2 SYDVKM. The CDR3 spans 14 residues. Trimming removed 7 bases from V and 7 bases from J, with 17 bases in between. CDR3 DNA sequence: TGTGCCAGCATCCCGCAGGGGTGGTATAATGAGCAGTTCTTC. It specifies CASIPQGWYNEQFF.